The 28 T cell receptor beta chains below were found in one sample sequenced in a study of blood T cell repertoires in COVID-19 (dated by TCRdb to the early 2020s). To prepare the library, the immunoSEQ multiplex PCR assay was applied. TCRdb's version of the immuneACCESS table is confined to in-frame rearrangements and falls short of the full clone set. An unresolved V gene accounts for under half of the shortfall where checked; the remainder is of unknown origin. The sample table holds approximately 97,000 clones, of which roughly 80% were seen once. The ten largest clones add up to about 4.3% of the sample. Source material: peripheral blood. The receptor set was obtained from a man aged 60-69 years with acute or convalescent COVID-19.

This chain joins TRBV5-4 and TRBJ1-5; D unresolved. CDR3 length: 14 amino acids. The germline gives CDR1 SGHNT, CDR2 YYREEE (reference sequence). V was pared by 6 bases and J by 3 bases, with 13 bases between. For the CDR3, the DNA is TGTGCCAGCAATCTTGAGGGTTCCAATCAGCCCCAGCATTTT. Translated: CASNLEGSNQPQHF.

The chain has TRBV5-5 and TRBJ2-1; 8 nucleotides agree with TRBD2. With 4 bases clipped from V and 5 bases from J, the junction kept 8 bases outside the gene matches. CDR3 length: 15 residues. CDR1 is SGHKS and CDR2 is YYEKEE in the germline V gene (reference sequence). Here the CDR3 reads CASSPLAGPNNEQFF. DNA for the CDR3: TGTGCCAGCAGCCCGTTAGCGGGGCCCAACAATGAGCAGTTCTTC.

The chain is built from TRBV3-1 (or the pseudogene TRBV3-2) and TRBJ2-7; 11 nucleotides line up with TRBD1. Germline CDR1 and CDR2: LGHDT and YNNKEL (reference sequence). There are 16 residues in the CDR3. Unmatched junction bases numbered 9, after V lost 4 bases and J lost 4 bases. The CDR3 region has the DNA TGTGCCAGCAGCCGAAGAGGTGGGACAGGGGGGTACGAGCAGTACTTC. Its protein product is CASSRRGGTGGYEQYF.

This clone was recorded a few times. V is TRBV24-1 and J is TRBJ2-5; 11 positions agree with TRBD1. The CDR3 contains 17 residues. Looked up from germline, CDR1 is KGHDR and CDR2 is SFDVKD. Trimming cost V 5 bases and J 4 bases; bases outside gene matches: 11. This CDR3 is CATSAVGQGAWGETQYF. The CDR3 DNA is TGTGCCACCAGTGCCGTCGGACAGGGGGCATGGGGAGAGACCCAGTACTTC.

The CDR3 coding sequence is TGCGCCAGCAGTGAGTCGAGATTTAGCGGCTACACAGATACGCAGTATTTT. This sequence encodes CASSESRFSGYTDTQYF. The J gene is TRBJ2-3, the V gene TRBV10-1, with D possibly TRBD2 on 6 matching bases. The CDR3 has 17 residues. From germline, CDR1 is WNHNN and CDR2 SYGVQD (reference sequence). Between the trimmed V and J ends, which lost 0 bases and 2 bases, there was a span of 15 bases.

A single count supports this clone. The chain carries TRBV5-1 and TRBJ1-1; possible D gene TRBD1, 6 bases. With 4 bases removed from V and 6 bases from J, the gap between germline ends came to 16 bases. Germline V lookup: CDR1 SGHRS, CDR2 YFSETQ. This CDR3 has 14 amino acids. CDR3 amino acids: CASSLSRGTAEAFF. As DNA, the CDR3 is TGCGCCAGCAGCCTAAGCAGGGGAACGGCTGAAGCTTTCTTT.

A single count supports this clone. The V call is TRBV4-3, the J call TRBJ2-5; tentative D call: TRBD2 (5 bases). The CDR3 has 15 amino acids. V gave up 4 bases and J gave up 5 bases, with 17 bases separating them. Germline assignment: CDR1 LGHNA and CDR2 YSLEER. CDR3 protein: CASSPTIGNVETQYF. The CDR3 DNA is TGCGCCAGCAGCCCCACGATCGGGAACGTCGAGACCCAGTACTTC.

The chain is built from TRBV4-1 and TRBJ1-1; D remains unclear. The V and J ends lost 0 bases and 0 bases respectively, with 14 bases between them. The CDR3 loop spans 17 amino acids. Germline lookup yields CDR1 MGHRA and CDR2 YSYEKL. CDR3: CASSQDWPAPVNTEAFF. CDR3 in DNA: TGCGCCAGCAGCCAAGACTGGCCAGCGCCCGTGAACACTGAAGCTTTCTTT.

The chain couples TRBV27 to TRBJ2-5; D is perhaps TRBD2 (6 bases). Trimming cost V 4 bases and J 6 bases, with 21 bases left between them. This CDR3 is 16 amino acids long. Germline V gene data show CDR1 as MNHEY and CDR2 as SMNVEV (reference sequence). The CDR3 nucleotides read TGTGCCAGCAGTTCACCCCGGGCGGGACGGGTGAAGACCCAGTACTTC. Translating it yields CASSSPRAGRVKTQYF.

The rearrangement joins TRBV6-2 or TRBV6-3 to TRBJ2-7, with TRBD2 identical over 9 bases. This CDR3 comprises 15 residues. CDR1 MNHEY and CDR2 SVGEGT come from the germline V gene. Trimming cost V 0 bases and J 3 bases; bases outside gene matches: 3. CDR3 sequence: CASSYSAGGVYEQYF. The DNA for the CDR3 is TGTGCCAGCAGTTACTCGGCGGGGGGGGTCTACGAGCAGTACTTC.

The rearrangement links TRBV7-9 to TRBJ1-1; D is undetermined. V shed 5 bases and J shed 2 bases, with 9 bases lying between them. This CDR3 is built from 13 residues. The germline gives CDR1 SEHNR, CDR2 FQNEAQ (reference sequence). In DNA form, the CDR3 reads TGTGCCAGCAGCGGGCAGGTTAACACTGAAGCTTTCTTT. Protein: CASSGQVNTEAFF.

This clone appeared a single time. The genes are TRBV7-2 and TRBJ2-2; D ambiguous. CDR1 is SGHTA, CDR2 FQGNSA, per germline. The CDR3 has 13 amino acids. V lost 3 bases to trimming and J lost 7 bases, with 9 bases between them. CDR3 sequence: CASSFALGGELFF. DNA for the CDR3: TGTGCCAGCAGCTTCGCCCTCGGCGGGGAGCTGTTTTTT.

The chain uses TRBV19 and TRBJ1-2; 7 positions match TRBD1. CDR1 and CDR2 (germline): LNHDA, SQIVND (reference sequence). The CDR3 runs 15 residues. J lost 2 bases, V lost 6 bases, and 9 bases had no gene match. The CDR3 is CASRSDRRGNYGYTF. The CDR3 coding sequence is TGTGCCAGTAGATCGGATCGCAGGGGGAACTATGGCTACACCTTC.

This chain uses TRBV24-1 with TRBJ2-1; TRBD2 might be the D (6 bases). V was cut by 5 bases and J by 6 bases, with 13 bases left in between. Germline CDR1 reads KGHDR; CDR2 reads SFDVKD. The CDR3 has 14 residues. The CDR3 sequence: CATSGRDSRNEQFF. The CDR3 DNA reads TGTGCCACCAGTGGGCGGGACTCCCGCAATGAGCAGTTCTTC.

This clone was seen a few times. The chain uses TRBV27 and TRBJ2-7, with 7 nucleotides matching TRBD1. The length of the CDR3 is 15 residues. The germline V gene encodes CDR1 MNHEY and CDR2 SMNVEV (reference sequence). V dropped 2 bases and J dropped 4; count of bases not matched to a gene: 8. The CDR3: CASSLIRGLEYEQYF. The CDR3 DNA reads TGTGCCAGCAGTTTAATTAGGGGGCTCGAATACGAGCAGTACTTC.

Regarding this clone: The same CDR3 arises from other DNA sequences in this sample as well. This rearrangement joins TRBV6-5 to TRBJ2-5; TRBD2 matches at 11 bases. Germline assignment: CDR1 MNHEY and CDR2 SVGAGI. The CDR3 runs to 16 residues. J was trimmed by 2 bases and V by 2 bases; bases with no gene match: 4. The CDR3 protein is CASSYGLAGGQETQYF. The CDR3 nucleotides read TGTGCCAGCAGTTACGGGCTAGCGGGAGGACAAGAGACCCAGTACTTC.

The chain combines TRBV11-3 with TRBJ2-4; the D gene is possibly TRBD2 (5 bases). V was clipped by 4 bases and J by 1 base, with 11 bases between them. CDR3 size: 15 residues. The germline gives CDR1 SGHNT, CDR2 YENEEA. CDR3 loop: CASSWGDTAKNIQYF. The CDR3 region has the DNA TGTGCCAGCAGCTGGGGAGACACTGCCAAAAACATTCAGTACTTC.

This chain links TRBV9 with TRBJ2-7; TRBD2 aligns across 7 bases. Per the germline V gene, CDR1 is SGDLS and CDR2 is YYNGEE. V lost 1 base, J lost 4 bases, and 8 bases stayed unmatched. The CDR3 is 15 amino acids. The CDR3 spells CASSVMSGGVYEQYF. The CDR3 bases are TGTGCCAGCAGCGTAATGTCGGGAGGCGTGTACGAGCAGTACTTC.

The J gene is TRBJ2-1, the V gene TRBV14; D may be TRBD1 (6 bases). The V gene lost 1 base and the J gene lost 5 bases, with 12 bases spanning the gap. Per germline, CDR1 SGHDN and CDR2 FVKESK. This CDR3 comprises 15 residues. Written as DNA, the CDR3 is TGTGCCAGCAGCCAAGTGGACAGACTCAACAATGAGCAGTTCTTC. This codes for CASSQVDRLNNEQFF.

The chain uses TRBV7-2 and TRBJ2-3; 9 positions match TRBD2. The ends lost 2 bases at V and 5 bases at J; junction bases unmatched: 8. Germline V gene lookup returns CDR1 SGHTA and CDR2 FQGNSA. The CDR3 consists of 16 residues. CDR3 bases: TGTGCCAGCAGCTTAAGGCGCGGGGGGGCCCGAGATACGCAGTATTTT. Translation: CASSLRRGGARDTQYF.

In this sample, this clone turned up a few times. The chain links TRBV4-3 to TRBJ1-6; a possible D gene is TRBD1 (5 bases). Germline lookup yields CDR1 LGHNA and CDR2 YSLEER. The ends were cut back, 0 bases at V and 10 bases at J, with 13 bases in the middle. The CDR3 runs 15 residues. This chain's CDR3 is CASSQDPAGKSPLHF. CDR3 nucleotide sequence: TGCGCCAGCAGCCAAGATCCGGCAGGGAAATCACCCCTCCACTTT.

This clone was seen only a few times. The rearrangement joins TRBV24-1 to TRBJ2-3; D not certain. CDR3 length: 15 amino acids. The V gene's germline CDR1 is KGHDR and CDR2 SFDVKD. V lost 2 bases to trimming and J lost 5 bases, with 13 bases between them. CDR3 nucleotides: TGTGCCACCAGTGATTATAACGGGTTCCGAGATACGCAGTATTTT. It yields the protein CATSDYNGFRDTQYF.

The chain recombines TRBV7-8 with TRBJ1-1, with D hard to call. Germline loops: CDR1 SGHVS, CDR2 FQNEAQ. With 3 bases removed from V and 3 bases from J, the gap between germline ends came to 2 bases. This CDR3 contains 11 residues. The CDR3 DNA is TGTGCCAGCAGCTTCGACACTGAAGCTTTCTTT. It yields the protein CASSFDTEAFF.

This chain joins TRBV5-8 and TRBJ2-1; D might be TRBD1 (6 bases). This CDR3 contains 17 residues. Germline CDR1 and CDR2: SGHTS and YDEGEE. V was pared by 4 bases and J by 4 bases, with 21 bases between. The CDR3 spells CASSTGFRTVWYNEQFF. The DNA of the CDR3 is TGTGCCAGCAGCACCGGTTTCCGGACAGTGTGGTACAATGAGCAGTTCTTC.

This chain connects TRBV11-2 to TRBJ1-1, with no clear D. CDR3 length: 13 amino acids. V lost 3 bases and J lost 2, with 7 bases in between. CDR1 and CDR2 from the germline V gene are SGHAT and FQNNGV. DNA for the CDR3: TGTGCCAGCAGCTTTAGCCTCAACACTGAAGCTTTCTTT. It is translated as CASSFSLNTEAFF.

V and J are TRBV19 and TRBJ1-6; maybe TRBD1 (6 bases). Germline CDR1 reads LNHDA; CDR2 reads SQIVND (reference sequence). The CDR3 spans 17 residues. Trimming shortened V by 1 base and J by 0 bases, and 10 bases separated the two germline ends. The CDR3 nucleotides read TGTGCCAGTAGTATAGGAACAGGGAGCTCCTATAATTCACCCCTCCACTTT. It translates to CASSIGTGSSYNSPLHF.

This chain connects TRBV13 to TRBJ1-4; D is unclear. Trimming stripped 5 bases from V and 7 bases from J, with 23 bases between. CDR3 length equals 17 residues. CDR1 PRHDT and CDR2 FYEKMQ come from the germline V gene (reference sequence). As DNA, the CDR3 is TGTGCCAGCAGCGGTAGCCCCCGTGTGGGTCCGGTTGAAAAACTGTTTTTT. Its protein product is CASSGSPRVGPVEKLFF. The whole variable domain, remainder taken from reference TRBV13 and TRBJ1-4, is AAGVIQSPRHLIKEKRETATLKCYPIPRHDTVYWYQQGPGQDPQFLISFYEKMQSDKGSIPDRFSAQQFSDYHSELNMSSLELGDSALYFCASSGSPRVGPVEKLFFGSGTQLSVL.

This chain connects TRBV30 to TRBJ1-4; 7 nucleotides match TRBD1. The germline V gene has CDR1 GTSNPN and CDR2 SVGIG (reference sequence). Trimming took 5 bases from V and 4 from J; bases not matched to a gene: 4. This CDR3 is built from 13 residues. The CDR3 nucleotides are TGTGCCTGGGCGACAGGGTTTAATGAAAAACTGTTTTTT. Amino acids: CAWATGFNEKLFF.